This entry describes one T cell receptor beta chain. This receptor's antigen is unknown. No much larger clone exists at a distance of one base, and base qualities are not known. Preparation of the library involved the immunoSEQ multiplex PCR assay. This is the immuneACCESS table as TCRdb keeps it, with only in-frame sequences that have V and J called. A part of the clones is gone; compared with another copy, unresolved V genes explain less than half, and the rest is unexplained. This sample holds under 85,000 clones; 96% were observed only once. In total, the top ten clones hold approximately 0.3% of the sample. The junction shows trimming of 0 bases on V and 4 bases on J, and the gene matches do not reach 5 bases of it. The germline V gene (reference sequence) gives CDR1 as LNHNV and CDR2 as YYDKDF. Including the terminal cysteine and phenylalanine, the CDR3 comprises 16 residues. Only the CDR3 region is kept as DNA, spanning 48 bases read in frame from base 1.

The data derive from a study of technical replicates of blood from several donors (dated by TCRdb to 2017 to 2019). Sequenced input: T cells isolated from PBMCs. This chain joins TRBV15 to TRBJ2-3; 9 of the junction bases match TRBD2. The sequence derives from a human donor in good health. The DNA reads TGTGCCACCAGCAGAGATTTAGCGGGAGTAGCAGATACGCAGTATTTT. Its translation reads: CATSRDLAGVADTQYF.